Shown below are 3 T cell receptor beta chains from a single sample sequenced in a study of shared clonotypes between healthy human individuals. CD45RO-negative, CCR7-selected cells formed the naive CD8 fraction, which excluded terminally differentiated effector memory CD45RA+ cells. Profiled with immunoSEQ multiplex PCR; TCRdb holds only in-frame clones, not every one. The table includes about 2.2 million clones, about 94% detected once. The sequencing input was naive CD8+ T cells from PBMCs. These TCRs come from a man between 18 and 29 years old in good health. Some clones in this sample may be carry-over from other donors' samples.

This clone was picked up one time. In nucleotides, the CDR3 is TGTGCCAGCAGCTTAAGGAGCTCTGGGGCCAACGTCCTGACTTTC. The encoded protein is CASSLRSSGANVLTF. The J gene is TRBJ2-6, the V gene TRBV5-4; D remains ambiguous. V was clipped by 2 bases and J by 0 bases, with 6 bases between them. CDR1 is SGHNT and CDR2 is YYREEE in the germline V gene (reference sequence). The length of the CDR3 is 15 residues.

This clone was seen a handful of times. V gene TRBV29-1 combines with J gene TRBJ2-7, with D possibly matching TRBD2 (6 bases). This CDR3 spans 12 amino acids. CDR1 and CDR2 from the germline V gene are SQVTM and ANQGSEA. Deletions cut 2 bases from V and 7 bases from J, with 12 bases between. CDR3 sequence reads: CSVEPGGEEQYF. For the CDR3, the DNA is TGCAGCGTTGAACCCGGAGGGGAGGAGCAGTACTTC.

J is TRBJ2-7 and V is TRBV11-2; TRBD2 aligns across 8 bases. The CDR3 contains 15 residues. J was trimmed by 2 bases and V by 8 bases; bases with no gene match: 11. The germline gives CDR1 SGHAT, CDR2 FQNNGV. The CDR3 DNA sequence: TGTGCCAGCCTAGCGGGTAGGGGTAGGACCTACGAGCAGTACTTC. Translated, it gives CASLAGRGRTYEQYF.